The rows below give T cell receptor beta chains drawn from one sample of a study of shared clonotypes between healthy human individuals. Generated by immunoSEQ multiplex PCR, the TCRdb table keeps only in-frame clones and is missing some. The sample has some 740,000 clones, about 92% seen once. The sequencing sample was made of naive CD8+ T cells sorted from blood. The receptors were gathered from a man aged 25-45 years in good health. Both conserved end residues are part of each CDR3. Fields, in order: D gene, J gene, V gene, clone size, CDR3 DNA, CDR3 protein. The D gene is left open where the match is weak. Where a row states a size, it is once, few, many or the class of an expanded clone; other rows omit it.

D: -; J: TRBJ2-2; V: TRBV5-1; size: -; DNA: TGCGCCAGCAGCGAATACCTGGAGTCGAACACCGGGGAGCTGTTTTTT; CDR3: CASSEYLESNTGELFF
D: TRBD1; J: TRBJ1-5; V: TRBV11-2; size: -; DNA: TGTGCCAGCAGCCTCGGACAGGGACGACAGCCCCAGCATTTT; CDR3: CASSLGQGRQPQHF
D: TRBD1; J: TRBJ1-4; V: TRBV11-2; size: -; DNA: TGTGCCAGCAGCCCAGTCCCGACAGGGGTGGATGAAAAACTGTTTTTT; CDR3: CASSPVPTGVDEKLFF
D: TRBD2; J: TRBJ2-1; V: TRBV7-9; size: -; DNA: TGTGCCAGCAGCTTAGGGACTAGCGGTCTCTCCTACAATGAGCAGTTCTTC; CDR3: CASSLGTSGLSYNEQFF
D: -; J: TRBJ2-2; V: TRBV10-3; size: many; DNA: TGTGCCATCAGACTCCGGGACCTAGACACCGGGGAGCTGTTTTTT; CDR3: CAIRLRDLDTGELFF
D: -; J: TRBJ2-7; V: TRBV14; size: -; DNA: TGTGCCAGCAGCCAGTTAGGCGAAACCTACGAGCAGTACTTC; CDR3: CASSQLGETYEQYF
D: -; J: TRBJ2-5; V: TRBV2; size: -; DNA: TGTGCCAGCTACCCTACGGGGAACCAAGAGACCCAGTACTTC; CDR3: CASYPTGNQETQYF
D: TRBD1; J: TRBJ2-7; V: TRBV7-2; size: -; DNA: TGTGCCAGCAGCCCACACCGGACAGGATCCTCCTACGAGCAGTACTTC; CDR3: CASSPHRTGSSYEQYF
D: TRBD2; J: TRBJ2-7; V: TRBV11-2; size: -; DNA: TGTGCCAGCAGTTACTCTAGCGGACCCTCCTACGAGCAGTACTTC; CDR3: CASSYSSGPSYEQYF
D: TRBD1; J: TRBJ2-1; V: TRBV7-9; size: -; DNA: TGTGCCAGCAGCTTCGGACAGGGGATAAGACATGAGCAGTTCTTC; CDR3: CASSFGQGIRHEQFF
D: -; J: TRBJ2-2; V: TRBV5-6; size: -; DNA: TGTGCCAGCAGCTTGGCCCGGGGGCCCGGGGAGCTGTTTTTT; CDR3: CASSLARGPGELFF
D: TRBD1; J: TRBJ1-1; V: TRBV7-9; size: -; DNA: TGTGCCAGCAGCATGGACAGGGGGTACACTGAAGCTTTCTTT; CDR3: CASSMDRGYTEAFF
D: -; J: TRBJ2-7; V: TRBV7-9; size: -; DNA: TGTGCCAGCAGCTTAGGCGACTACGAGCAGTACTTC; CDR3: CASSLGDYEQYF
D: TRBD1; J: TRBJ2-2; V: TRBV9; size: -; DNA: TGTGCCAGCAGCGCCCCCGGGACAGAAACGGACACCGGGGAGCTGTTTTTT; CDR3: CASSAPGTETDTGELFF
D: TRBD2; J: TRBJ2-2; V: TRBV5-1; size: -; DNA: TGCGCCAGACCCCGGCGATCAGGCGGGAGTGTCGGGGAGCTGTTTTTT; CDR3: CARPRRSGGSVGELFF
D: TRBD2; J: TRBJ2-1; V: TRBV29-1; size: -; DNA: TGCAGCGTTCTTAGCGGGGTCTCCTACAATGAGCAGTTCTTC; CDR3: CSVLSGVSYNEQFF
D: -; J: TRBJ2-3; V: TRBV4-3; size: -; DNA: TGCGCCAGCAGCCAACAACCCCATGTTCAGGGCGTACCGACTAGCACAGATACGCAGTATTTT; CDR3: CASSQQPHVQGVPTSTDTQYF
D: TRBD1; J: TRBJ2-7; V: TRBV2; size: -; DNA: TGTGCCAGCAGTGGGTTAGCTGGGACAGGGTCCTACGAGCAGTACTTC; CDR3: CASSGLAGTGSYEQYF
D: -; J: TRBJ2-7; V: TRBV27; size: -; DNA: TGTGCCAGCAGCGGACCCTACGAGCAGTACTTC; CDR3: CASSGPYEQYF
D: -; J: TRBJ1-4; V: TRBV6-5; size: -; DNA: TGTGCCAGCAGTTACGCTTGGGGGCGCAGAGAGGAAAAACTGTTTTTT; CDR3: CASSYAWGRREEKLFF
D: TRBD2; J: TRBJ2-1; V: TRBV2; size: once; DNA: TGTGCCAGCGAACGGACTAGCGGGAGGAATGAGCAGTTCTTC; CDR3: CASERTSGRNEQFF
D: -; J: TRBJ1-3; V: TRBV6-1; size: -; DNA: TGTGCCAGCAGTCCCTCTGGAAACACCATATATTTT; CDR3: CASSPSGNTIYF
D: -; J: TRBJ2-1; V: TRBV7-3; size: -; DNA: TGTGCCAGCAGCCATCCAGGTAACCGGGACTCCCTCGATGAGCAGTTCTTC; CDR3: CASSHPGNRDSLDEQFF
D: -; J: TRBJ2-1; V: TRBV28; size: -; DNA: TGTGCCAGCAGTAGTGGGCCTACGGGGAATGAGCAGTTCTTC; CDR3: CASSSGPTGNEQFF
D: -; J: TRBJ2-7; V: TRBV27; size: once; DNA: TGTGCCAGCAGCCCTTCGGCTCGAAGCTCCTACGAGCAGTACTTC; CDR3: CASSPSARSSYEQYF
D: TRBD1; J: TRBJ2-7; V: TRBV27; size: -; DNA: TGTGCCAGCAGACCGGGACAGGGGGCGGGTAGAAACTACGAGCAGTACTTC; CDR3: CASRPGQGAGRNYEQYF
D: -; J: TRBJ2-7; V: TRBV19; size: -; DNA: TGTGCCAGTAGTTCGGGACATCGGACAGATCTGCCCTACGAGCAGTACTTC; CDR3: CASSSGHRTDLPYEQYF
D: TRBD2; J: TRBJ2-1; V: TRBV2; size: once; DNA: TGTGCCAGCAGTAACGGACTAGCGGCCAACAATGAGCAGTTCTTC; CDR3: CASSNGLAANNEQFF
D: TRBD1; J: TRBJ1-2; V: TRBV19; size: -; DNA: TGTGCCAGTAGCTACCGGGACAGCCTTAACTATGGCTACACCTTC; CDR3: CASSYRDSLNYGYTF
D: TRBD2; J: TRBJ2-5; V: TRBV10-3; size: -; DNA: TGTGCCATCAGTCCGGGACTAGCGGGAGTAGAAGGGAGAGAGACCCAGTACTTC; CDR3: CAISPGLAGVEGRETQYF
D: -; J: TRBJ2-5; V: TRBV18; size: -; DNA: TGTGCCAGCTCCCCCGCTCGCTTCCAAGAGACCCAGTACTTC; CDR3: CASSPARFQETQYF
D: TRBD2; J: TRBJ2-7; V: TRBV4-1; size: -; DNA: TGCGCCAGCAGCCAGGGACTAGCAGAGTTCGAGCAGTACTTC; CDR3: CASSQGLAEFEQYF
D: -; J: TRBJ2-7; V: TRBV6-5; size: -; DNA: TGTGCCAGCAGGAACAGGGTTTACGAGCAGTACTTC; CDR3: CASRNRVYEQYF
D: -; J: TRBJ2-3; V: TRBV7-6; size: -; DNA: TGTGCCAGCAGCTTGGCAGGTGGCACAGATACGCAGTATTTT; CDR3: CASSLAGGTDTQYF
D: TRBD1; J: TRBJ2-7; V: TRBV5-1; size: -; DNA: TGCGCCAGCAGCTACGGACAGGCTTACGAGCAGTACTTC; CDR3: CASSYGQAYEQYF
D: -; J: TRBJ2-3; V: TRBV5-4; size: -; DNA: TGTGCCAGCAGCTTGGGCGGAACTAGTTTCCTGTATTTT; CDR3: CASSLGGTSFLYF
D: TRBD2; J: TRBJ2-3; V: TRBV9; size: -; DNA: TGTGCCAGCAGCCCTTGGGGGGGGAGCACAGATACGCAGTATTTT; CDR3: CASSPWGGSTDTQYF